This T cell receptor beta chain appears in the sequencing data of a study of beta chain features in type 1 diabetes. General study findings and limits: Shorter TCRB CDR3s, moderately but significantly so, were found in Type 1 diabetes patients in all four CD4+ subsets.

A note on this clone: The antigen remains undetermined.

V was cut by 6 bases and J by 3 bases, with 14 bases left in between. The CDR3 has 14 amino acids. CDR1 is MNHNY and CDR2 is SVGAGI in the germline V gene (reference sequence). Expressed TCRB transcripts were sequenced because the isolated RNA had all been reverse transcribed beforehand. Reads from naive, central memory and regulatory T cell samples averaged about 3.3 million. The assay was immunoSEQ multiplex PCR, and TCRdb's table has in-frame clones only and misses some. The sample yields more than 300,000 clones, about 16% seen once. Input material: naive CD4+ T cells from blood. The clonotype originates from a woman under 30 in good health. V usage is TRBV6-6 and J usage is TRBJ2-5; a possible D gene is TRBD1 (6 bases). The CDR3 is CASSHIQGEETQYF. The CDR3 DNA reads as TGTGCCAGCAGCCATATACAGGGAGAAGAGACCCAGTACTTC.